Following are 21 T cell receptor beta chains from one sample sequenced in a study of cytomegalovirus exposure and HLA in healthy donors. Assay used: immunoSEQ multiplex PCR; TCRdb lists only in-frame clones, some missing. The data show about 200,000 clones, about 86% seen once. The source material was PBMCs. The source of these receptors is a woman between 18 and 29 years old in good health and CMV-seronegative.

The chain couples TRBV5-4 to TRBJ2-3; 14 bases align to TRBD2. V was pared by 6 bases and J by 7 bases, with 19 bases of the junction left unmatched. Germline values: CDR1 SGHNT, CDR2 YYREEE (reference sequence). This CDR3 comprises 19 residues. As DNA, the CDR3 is TGTGCCAGCAAGCCGCCGGGACTAGCGGGAGAGGGCGGATGGAATACGCAGTATTTT. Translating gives CASKPPGLAGEGGWNTQYF.

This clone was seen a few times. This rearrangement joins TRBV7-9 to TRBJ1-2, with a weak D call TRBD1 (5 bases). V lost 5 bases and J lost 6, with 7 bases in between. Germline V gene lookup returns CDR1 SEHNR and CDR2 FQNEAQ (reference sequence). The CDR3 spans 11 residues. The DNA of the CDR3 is TGTGCCAGCAGCCTCAGGGATGGCTACACCTTC. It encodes CASSLRDGYTF.

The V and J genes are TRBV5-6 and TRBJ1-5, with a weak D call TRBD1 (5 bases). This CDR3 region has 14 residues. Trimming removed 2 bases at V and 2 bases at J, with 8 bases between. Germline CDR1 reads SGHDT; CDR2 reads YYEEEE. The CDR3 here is CASSFFRGNQPQHF. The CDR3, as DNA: TGTGCCAGCAGCTTTTTCAGGGGCAATCAGCCCCAGCATTTT.

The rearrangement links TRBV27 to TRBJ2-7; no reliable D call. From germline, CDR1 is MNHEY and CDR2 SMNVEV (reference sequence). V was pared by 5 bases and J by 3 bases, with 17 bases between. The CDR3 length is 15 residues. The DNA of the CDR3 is TGTGCCAGCAGTCTCTCCCTGACAACACTCTACGAGCAGTACTTC. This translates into CASSLSLTTLYEQYF.

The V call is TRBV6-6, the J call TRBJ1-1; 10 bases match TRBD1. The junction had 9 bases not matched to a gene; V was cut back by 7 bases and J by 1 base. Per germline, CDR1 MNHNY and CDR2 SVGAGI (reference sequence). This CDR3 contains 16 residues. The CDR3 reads CASTRRGQGGNTEAFF. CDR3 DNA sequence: TGTGCCAGCACCAGACGAGGACAGGGGGGGAACACTGAAGCTTTCTTT.

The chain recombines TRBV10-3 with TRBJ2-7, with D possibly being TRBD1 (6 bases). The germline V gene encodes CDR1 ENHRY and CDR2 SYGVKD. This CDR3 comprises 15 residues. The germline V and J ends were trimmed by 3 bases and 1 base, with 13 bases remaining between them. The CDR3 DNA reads TGTGCCATCAGTGACCCACAGGGAATATCCTACGAGCAGTACTTC. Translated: CAISDPQGISYEQYF.

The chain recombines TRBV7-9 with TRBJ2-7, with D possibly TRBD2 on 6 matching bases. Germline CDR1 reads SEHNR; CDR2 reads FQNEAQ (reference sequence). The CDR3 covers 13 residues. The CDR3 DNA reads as TGTGCGTGGGGGGAGCCTACTTACGGCGGGCAGTACTTC. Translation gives CAWGEPTYGGQYF. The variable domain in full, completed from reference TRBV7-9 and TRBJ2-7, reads DTGVSQNPRHKITKRGQNVTFRCDPISEHNRLYWYRQTLGQGPEFLTYFQNEAQLEKSRLLSDRFSAERPKGSFSTLEIQRTEQGDSAMYLCAWGEPTYGGQYFGPGTRLTVT.

The CDR3 DNA is TGCGCCAGCAGCTTGAACGGGATCAACGAGCAGTACTTC. As protein: CASSLNGINEQYF. This sequence joins TRBV5-1 and TRBJ2-7; possibly TRBD2 for D (5 bases). V shed 1 base and J shed 5 bases, with 10 bases lying between them. Germline loops: CDR1 SGHRS, CDR2 YFSETQ. CDR3 length: 13 amino acids.

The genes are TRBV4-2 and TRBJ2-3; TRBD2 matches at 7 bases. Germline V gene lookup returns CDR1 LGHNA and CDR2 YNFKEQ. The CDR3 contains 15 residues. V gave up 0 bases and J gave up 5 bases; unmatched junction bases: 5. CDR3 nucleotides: TGTGCCAGCAGCCAAGAGTGGGGAGGGAGAGATACGCAGTATTTT. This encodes CASSQEWGGRDTQYF.

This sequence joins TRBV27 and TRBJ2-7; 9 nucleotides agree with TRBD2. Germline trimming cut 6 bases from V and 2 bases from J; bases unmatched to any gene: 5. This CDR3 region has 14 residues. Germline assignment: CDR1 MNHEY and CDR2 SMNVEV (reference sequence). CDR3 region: CASRESGRTYEQYF. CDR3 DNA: TGTGCCAGCAGAGAGAGCGGGAGGACCTACGAGCAGTACTTC.

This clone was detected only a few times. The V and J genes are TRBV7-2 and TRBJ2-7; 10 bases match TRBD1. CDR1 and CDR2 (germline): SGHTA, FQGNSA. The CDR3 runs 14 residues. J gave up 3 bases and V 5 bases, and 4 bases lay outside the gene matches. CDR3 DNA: TGTGCCAGCAGCGTGGACAGGGGGATCTACGAGCAGTACTTC. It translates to CASSVDRGIYEQYF.

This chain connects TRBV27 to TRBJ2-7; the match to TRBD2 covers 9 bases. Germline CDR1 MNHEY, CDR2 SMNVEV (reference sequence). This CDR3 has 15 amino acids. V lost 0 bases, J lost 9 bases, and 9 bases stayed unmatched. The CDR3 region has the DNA TGTGCCAGCAGTTTATCGGCTAGCGGGGCTATCGGGCAGTACTTC. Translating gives CASSLSASGAIGQYF.

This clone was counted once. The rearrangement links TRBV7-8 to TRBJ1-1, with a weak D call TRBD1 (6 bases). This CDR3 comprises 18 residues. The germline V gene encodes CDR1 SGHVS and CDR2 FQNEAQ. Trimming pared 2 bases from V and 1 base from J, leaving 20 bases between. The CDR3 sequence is CASSLRDNIGVANTEAFF. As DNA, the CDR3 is TGTGCCAGCAGCTTACGGGACAACATAGGGGTAGCGAACACTGAAGCTTTCTTT.

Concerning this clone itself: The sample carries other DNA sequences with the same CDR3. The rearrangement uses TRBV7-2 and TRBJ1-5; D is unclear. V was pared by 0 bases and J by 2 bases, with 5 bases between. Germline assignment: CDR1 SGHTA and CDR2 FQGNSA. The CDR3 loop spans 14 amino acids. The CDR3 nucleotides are TGTGCCAGCAGCTTAGCCGGGGGCAATCAGCCCCAGCATTTT. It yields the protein CASSLAGGNQPQHF.

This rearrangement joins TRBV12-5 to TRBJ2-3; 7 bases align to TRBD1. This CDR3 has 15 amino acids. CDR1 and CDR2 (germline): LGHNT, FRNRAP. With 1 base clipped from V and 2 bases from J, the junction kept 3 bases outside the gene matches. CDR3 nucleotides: TGTGCTAGTGGTTTGGGACAGGGACACACAGATACGCAGTATTTT. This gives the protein CASGLGQGHTDTQYF.

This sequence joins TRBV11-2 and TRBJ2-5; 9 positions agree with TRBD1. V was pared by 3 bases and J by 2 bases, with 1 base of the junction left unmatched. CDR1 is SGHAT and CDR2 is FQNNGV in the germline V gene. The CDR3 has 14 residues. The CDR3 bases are TGTGCCAGCAGCTTCGGGACAGGGCAAGAGACCCAGTACTTC. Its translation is CASSFGTGQETQYF.

The CDR3 DNA sequence: TGTGCCAGTAGTCGGGGGGGGCATAGCAATCAGCCCCAGCATTTT. Translating gives CASSRGGHSNQPQHF. The genes are TRBV19 and TRBJ1-5; the D gene is possibly TRBD1 (6 bases). The CDR3 runs 15 residues. The V end lost 5 bases, the J end lost 0 bases, and 11 bases lay between the germline ends. Germline values: CDR1 LNHDA, CDR2 SQIVND (reference sequence).

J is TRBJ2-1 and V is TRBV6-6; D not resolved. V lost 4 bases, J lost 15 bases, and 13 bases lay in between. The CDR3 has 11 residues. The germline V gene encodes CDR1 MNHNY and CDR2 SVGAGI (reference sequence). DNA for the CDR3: TGTGCCAGCAGTTCTACACTAATAGTGTTCTTC. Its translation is CASSSTLIVFF.

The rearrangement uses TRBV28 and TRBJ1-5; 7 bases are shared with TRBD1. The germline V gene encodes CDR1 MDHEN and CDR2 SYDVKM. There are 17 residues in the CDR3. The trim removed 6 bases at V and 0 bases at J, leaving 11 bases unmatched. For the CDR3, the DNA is TGTGCCAGCAGCAGATTCCGGGACAGCTATAGCAATCAGCCCCAGCATTTT. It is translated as CASSRFRDSYSNQPQHF.

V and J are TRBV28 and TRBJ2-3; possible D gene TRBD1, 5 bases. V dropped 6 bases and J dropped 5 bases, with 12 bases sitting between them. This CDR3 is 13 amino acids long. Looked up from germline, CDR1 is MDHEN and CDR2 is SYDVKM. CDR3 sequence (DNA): TGTGCCAGCAGCCAGGGCAGGAGAGATACGCAGTATTTT. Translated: CASSQGRRDTQYF.

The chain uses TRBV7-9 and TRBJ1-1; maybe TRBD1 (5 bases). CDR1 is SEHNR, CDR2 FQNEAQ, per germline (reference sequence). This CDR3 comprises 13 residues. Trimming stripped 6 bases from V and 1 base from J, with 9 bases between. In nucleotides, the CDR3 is TGTGCCAGCAGGGCAAGGGGGAACACTGAAGCTTTCTTT. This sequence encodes CASRARGNTEAFF.